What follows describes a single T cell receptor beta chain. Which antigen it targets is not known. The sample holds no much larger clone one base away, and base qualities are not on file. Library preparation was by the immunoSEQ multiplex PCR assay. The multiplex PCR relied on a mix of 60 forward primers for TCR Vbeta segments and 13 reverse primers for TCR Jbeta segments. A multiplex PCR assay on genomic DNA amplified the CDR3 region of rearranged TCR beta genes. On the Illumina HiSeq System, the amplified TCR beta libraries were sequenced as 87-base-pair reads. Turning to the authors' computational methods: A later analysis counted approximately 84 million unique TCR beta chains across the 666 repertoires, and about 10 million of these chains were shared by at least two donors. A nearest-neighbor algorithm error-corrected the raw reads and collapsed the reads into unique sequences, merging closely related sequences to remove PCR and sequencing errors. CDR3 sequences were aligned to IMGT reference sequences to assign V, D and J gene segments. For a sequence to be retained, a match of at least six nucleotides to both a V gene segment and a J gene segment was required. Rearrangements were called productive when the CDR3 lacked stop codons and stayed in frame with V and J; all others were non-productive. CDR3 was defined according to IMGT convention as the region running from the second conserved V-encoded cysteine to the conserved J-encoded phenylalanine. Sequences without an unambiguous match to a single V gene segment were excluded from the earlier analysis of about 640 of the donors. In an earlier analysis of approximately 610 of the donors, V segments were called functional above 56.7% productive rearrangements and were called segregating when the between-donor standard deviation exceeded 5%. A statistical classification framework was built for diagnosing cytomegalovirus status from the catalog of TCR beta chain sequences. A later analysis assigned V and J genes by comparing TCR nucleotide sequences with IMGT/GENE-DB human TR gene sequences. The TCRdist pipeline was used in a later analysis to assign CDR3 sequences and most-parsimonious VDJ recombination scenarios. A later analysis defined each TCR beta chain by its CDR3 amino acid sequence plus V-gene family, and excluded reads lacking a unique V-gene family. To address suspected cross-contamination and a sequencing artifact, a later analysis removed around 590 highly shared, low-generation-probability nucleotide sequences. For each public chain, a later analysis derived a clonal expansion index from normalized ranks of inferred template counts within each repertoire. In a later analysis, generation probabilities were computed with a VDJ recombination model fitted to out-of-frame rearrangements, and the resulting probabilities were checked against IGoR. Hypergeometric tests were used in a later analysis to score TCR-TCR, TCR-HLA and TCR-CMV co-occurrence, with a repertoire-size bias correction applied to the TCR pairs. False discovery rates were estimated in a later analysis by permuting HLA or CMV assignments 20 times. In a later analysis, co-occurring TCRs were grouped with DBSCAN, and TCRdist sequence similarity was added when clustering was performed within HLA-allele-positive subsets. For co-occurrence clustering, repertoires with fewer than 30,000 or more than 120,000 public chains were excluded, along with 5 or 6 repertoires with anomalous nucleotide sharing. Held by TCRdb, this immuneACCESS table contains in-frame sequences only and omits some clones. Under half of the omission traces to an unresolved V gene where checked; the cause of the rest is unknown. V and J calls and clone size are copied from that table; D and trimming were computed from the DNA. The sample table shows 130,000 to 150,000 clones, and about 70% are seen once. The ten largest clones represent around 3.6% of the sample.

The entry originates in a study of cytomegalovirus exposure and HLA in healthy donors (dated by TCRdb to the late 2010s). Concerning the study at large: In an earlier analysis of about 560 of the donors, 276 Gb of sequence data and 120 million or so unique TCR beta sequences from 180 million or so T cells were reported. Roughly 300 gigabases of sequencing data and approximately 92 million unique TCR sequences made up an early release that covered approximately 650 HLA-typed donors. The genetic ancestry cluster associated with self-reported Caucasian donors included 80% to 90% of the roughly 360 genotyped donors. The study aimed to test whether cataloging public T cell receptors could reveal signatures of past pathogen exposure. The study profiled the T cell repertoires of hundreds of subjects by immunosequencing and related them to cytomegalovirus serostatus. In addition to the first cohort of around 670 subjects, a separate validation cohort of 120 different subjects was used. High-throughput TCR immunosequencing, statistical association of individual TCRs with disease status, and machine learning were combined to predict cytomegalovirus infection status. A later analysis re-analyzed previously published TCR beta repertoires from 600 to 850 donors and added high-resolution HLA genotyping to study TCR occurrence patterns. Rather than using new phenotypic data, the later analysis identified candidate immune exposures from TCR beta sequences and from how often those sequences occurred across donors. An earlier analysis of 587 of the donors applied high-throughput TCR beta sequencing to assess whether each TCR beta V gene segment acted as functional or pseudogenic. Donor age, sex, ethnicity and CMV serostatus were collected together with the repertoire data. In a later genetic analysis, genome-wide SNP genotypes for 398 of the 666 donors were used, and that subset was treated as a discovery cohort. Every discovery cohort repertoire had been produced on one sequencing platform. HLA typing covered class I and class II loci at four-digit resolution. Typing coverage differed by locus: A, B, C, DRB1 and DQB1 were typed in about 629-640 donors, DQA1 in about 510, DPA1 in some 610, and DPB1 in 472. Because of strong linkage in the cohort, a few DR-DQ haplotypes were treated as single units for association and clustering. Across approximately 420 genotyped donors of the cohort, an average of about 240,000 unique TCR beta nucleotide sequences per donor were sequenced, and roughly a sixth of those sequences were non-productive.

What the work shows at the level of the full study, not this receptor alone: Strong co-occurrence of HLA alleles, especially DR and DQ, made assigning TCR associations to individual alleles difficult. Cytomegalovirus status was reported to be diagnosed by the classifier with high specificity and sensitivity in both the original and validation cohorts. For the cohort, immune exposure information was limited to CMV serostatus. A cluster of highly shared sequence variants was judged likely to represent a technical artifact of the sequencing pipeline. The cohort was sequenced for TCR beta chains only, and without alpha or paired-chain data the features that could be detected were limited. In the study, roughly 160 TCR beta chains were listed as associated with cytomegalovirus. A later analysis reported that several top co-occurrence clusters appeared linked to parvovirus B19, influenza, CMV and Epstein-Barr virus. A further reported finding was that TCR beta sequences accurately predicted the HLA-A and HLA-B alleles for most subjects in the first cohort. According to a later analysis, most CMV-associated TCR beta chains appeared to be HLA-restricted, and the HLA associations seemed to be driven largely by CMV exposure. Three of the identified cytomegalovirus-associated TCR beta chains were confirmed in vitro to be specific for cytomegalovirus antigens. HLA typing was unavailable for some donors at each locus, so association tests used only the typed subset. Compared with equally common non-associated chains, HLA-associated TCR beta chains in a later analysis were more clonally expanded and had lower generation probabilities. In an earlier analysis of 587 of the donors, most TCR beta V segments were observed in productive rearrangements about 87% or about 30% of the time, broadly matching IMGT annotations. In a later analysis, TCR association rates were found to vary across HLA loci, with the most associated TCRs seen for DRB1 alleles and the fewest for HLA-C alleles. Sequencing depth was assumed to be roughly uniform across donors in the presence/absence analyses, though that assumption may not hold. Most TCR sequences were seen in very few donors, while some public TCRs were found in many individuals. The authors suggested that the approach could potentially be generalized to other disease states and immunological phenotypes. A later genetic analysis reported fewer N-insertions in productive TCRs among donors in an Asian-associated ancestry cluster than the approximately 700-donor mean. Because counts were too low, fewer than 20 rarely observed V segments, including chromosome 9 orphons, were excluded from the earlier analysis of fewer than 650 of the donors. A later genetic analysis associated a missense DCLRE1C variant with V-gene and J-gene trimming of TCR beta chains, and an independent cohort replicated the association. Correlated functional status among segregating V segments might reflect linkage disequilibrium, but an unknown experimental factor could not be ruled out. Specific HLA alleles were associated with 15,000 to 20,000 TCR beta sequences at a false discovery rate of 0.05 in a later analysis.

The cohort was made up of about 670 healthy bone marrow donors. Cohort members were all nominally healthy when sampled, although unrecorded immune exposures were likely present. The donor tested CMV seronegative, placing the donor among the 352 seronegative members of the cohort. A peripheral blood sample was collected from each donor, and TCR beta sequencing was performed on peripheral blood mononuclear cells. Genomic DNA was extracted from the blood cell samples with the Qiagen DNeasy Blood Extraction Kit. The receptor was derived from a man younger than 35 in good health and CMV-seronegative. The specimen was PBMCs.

DNA sequence: TGTGCCAGTCCGCCCCCGGGACTTACTATCAATGAGCAGTTCTTC. Its coded protein is CASPPPGLTINEQFF. Recombination joined TRBV7-8 with TRBJ2-1; perhaps TRBD2 is the D gene, with 6 bases matching. According to the germline V gene, CDR1 reads SGHVS and CDR2 reads FQNEAQ. At the junction V is shortened by 9 bases and J by 6 bases, with 21 bases in between. Counted from cysteine to phenylalanine, this CDR3 has 15 amino acids. Just the 45-base CDR3 DNA is kept, in frame starting at base 1.